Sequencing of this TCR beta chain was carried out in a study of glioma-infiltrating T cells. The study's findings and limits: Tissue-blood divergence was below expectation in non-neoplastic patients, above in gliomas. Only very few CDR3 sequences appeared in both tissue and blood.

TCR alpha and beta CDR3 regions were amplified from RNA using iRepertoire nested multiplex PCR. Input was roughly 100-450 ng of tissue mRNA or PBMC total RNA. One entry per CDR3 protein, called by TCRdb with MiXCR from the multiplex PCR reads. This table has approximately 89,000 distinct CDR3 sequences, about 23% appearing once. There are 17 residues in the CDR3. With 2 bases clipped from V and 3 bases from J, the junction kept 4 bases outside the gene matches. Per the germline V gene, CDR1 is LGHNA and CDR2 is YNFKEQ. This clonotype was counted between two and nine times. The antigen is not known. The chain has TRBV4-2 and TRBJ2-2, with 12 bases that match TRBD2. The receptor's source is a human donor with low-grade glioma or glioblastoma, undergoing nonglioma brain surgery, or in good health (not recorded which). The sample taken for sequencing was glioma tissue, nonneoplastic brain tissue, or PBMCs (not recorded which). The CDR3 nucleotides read TGTGCCAGCAGCCAACGACCTAGCGGGGGGGACACCGGGGAGCTGTTTTTT. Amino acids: CASSQRPSGGDTGELFF.